This TCR beta chain was retrieved from a study of beta chain features in type 1 diabetes. As for the study in general: Sorted cell examination encompassed over 90,000,000 cells across all samples.

Expressed TCRB transcripts were sequenced, since all the RNA that had been isolated was reverse transcribed. TCRdb keeps only in-frame clones here, not all; method: immunoSEQ multiplex PCR. The sample records 35,000 to 45,000 clones, about two thirds being singletons. As regards this clone: Its specificity is unknown.

Whole-study findings and limits: Lower insertion and higher deletion counts appeared at VDJ junctions in type 1 diabetes patients.

Sorted CD4+ subsets: naive, central memory, regulatory, stem cell-like memory (CD45RO/CCR7/CD25/CD127/CD95/CD27 panel). Source material: Tregs from blood. This receptor was taken from a woman aged 25 to 39 in good health.

Here the CDR3 DNA reads TGTGCAAGTAGGCTAGCGGACGCAGATACGCAGTATTTT. As protein: CASRLADADTQYF. The genes are TRBV6-1 and TRBJ2-3; 7 bases are shared with TRBD2. This CDR3 is 13 amino acids long. Germline V gene sequence: CDR1 MNHNS, CDR2 SASEGT.